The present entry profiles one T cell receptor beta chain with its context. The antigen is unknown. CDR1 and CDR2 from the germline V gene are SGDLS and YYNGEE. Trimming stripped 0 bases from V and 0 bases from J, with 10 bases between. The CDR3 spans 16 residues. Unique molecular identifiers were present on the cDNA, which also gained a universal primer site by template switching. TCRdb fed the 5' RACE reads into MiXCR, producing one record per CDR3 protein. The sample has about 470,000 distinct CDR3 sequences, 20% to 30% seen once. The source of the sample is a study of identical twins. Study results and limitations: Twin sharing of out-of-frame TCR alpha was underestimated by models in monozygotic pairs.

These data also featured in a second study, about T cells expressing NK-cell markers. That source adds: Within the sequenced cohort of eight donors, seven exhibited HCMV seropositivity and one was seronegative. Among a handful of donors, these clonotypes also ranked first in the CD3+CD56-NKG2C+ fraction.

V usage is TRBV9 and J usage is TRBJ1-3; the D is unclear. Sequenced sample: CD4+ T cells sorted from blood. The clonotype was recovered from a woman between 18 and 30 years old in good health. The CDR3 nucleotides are TGTGCCAGCAGCGTAGTTCCGGGGAGCTCTGGAAACACCATATATTTT. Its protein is CASSVVPGSSGNTIYF.